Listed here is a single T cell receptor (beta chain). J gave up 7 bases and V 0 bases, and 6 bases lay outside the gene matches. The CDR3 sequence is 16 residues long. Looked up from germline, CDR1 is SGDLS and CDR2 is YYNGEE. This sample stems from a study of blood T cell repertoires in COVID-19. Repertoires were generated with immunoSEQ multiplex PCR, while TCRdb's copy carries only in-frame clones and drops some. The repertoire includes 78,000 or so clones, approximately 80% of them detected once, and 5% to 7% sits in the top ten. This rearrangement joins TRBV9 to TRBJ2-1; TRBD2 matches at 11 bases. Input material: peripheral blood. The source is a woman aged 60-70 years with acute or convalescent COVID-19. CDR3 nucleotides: TGTGCCAGCAGCGTAGGATTAGCGGGGGGGCAGAATGAGCAGTTCTTC. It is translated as CASSVGLAGGQNEQFF. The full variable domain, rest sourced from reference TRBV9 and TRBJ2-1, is DSGVTQTPKHLITATGQRVTLRCSPRSGDLSVYWYQQSLDQGLQFLIQYYNGEERAKGNILERFSAQQFPDLHSELNLSSLELGDSALYFCASSVGLAGGQNEQFFGPGTRLTVL.